The rows below give T cell receptor beta chains drawn from one sample of a study of blood T cells in healthy people across ages. MiXCR, applied by TCRdb to the 5' RACE reads, yields one record per CDR3 protein. The top ten clones hold 4% of a sample with about 1.5 million distinct CDR3 sequences, roughly 43% of them seen once. The sample consisted of blood. The source of these receptors is a woman younger than 35 in good health. Both conserved end residues are part of each CDR3.

V gene	J gene	CDR3 length	CDR3 protein
TRBV11-1	TRBJ1-5	17	CASSFICRKRCNQPQHF
TRBV5-6	TRBJ2-3	16	CASSLEGLGSTDTQYF
TRBV25-1	TRBJ1-4	14	CASSVLGGNEKLFF
TRBV29-1	TRBJ2-4	14	CSVVQGARQNIQYF
TRBV2	-	16	CASSKGGFVDQETQYF
TRBV7-9	TRBJ2-1	16	CASRPTSGGLYNEQFF
TRBV4-1	TRBJ1-4	15	CASSRIRGGNEKLFF
TRBV11-2	TRBJ2-5	14	CASSLGYFQETQYF
TRBV4-3	TRBJ2-5	16	CASSHKKWDWGETQYF
TRBV18	TRBJ2-7	13	CASPLDGSHEQYF
TRBV10-3	TRBJ2-3	16	CAISLGLGISTDTQYF
TRBV6-6	TRBJ1-2	16	CASTELDLLTNYGYTF
TRBV11-2	TRBJ2-7	14	CASLGLTSSYEQYF
TRBV12-3/TRBV12-4	-	17	CASSLWRGTGVLYEQYF
TRBV12-3/TRBV12-4	TRBJ2-5	14	CASSLTSGSQLQYF
TRBV7-9	TRBJ2-1	15	CASSLAGGEHNEQFF
TRBV6-1	TRBJ2-7	15	CASIPAADRLYEQYF
TRBV20-1	TRBJ2-3	14	CSARRRSFTDTQYF
TRBV28	TRBJ2-3	12	CASSLEAPQQYF
TRBV7-9	TRBJ2-7	14	CASSLDSRTYEQYF
TRBV5-4	TRBJ2-5	16	CASSLWLAGGGETQYF
TRBV7-2	TRBJ2-1	12	CASTRDSGTQFF
TRBV11-2	TRBJ2-3	16	CASSPSSAGKPDTRYF
TRBV6-2/TRBV6-3	TRBJ2-2	13	CATRQGETGELFF
TRBV7-8	TRBJ2-7	15	CASSPKRTPAYEQYF
TRBV4-1	TRBJ2-1	15	CASSPRAGTYNEQFF
TRBV6-4	TRBJ2-3	15	CASSTGQGDPDTQYF
TRBV27	TRBJ2-1	12	CASSLSAGVQFF
TRBV29-1	-	14	CSVDIGAAYNEQYF
TRBV29-1	TRBJ2-7	14	CSVARLAASYEQYF
TRBV20-1	TRBJ2-7	12	CSARAGAYEQYF
TRBV5-6	TRBJ2-7	14	CASSYDRGGFEQYF
TRBV20-1	TRBJ1-4	19	CCARGSDRESVATNEKLFF
TRBV25-1	TRBJ1-2	13	CASTQEGSYGYTF
TRBV28	TRBJ2-7	16	CASSFSSSGRIYERYF
TRBV12-3/TRBV12-4	TRBJ2-5	15	CASTIAGGWGETQYF
TRBV11-3	TRBJ2-1	16	CASSLGTGVSYNEQFF
TRBV28	-	15	CASSLFGLAGETQFF
TRBV20-1	TRBJ2-5	15	CSASPSALAGETQYF
TRBV20-1	TRBJ2-7	15	CSAFTIHPHRGWQYF
TRBV29-1	TRBJ2-1	14	CSSSGRNSYNEQFF
TRBV27	TRBJ2-1	15	CASSLRQGVPNEQFF
TRBV6-5	TRBJ2-5	13	CASSAGLGETQYF
TRBV18	TRBJ1-5	15	CASSPRTGRDQPQHF
TRBV28	TRBJ2-7	15	CASSLATGGGYEQYF